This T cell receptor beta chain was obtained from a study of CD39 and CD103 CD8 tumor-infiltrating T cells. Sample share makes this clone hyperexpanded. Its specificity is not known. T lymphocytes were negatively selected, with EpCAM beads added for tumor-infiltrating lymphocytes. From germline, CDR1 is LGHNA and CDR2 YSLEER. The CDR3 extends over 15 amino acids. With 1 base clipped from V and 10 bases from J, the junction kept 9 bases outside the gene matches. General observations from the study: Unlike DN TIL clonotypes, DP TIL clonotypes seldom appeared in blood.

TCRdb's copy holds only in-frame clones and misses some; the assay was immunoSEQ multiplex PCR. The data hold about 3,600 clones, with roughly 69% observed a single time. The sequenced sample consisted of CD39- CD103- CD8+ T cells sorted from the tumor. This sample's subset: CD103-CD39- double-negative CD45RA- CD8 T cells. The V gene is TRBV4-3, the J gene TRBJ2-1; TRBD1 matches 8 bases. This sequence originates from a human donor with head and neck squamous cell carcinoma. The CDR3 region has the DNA TGCGCCAGCAGCCAAGCCGCCTACTCAGGGGGCGAGCAGTTCTTC. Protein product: CASSQAAYSGGEQFF.